The clone carrying this TCR beta chain has just one count. Its antigen remains unidentified. These data come from a study of T cell responses to AZD1222 COVID-19 vaccine. Germline V gene lookup returns CDR1 MDHEN and CDR2 SYDVKM. This CDR3 has 15 amino acids. V trimming: 8 bases; J trimming: 5 bases; junction bases outside the gene matches: 11. Sequencing used immunoSEQ multiplex PCR; TCRdb keeps in-frame clones, though not all of them. The sample has about 170,000 clones; roughly nine tenths are singletons. Study findings and constraints: The sample set comprised mostly white British donors with more females, and clonal diversity was possibly underestimated. Spike-specific TCR breadth and depth rose after two AZD1222 doses. Repertoire sampling occurred only after the peak T cell response.

Sequenced material: peripheral blood, taken on day 0 of AZD1222 vaccination. The receptor was derived from an adult in good health. V gene TRBV28 combines with J gene TRBJ2-1, with 8 bases aligning to TRBD2. CDR3 nucleotides: TGTGCCAGCCACCAAACCGGGACTAGGCACAATGAGCAGTTCTTC. Amino acids: CASHQTGTRHNEQFF.